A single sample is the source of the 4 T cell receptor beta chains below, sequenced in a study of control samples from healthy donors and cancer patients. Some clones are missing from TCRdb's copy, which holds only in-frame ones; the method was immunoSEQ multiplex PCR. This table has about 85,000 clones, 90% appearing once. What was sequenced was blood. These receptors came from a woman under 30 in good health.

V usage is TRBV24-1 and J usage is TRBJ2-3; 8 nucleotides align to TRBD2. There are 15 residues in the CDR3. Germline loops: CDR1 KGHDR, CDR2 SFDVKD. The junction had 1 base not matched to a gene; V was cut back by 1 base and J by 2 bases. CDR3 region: CATSDLAGDTDTQYF. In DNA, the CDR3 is TGTGCCACCAGTGATTTAGCGGGGGACACAGATACGCAGTATTTT.

CDR3 protein: CASSPSSGPGNTIYF. The CDR3 bases are TGTGCCAGCTCACCATCTTCGGGGCCTGGAAACACCATATATTTT. The chain couples TRBV18 to TRBJ1-3; a weak D match, TRBD1 (5 bases). Trimming stripped 2 bases from V and 2 bases from J, with 10 bases between. The germline CDR1 and CDR2 sequences are KGHSH and LQKENI. The CDR3 covers 15 residues.

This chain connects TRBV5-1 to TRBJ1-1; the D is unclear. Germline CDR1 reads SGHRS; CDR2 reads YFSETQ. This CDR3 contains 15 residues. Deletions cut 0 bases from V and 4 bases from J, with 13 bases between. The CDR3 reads CASSLANWQTTEAFF. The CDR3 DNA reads TGCGCCAGCAGCTTGGCCAACTGGCAAACCACTGAAGCTTTCTTT.

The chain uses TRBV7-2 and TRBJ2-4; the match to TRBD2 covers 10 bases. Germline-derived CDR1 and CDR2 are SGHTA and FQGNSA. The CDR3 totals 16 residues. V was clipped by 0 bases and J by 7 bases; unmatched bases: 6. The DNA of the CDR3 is TGTGCCAGCAGCTTAGCAGCGGGGGGGCCTGGGAACATTCAGTACTTC. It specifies CASSLAAGGPGNIQYF.